Listed here is a single T cell receptor beta chain. Which antigen it targets is not known. Base qualities are missing; no much larger clone stands one base away. The CDR3 starts with the cysteine, ends with the phenylalanine, and has 16 residues. Only the CDR3 portion is preserved as DNA: 48 bases, with reading frame beginning at the first base. Trimming leaves V shorter by 0 bases and J shorter by 6 bases, with the junction holding 10 bases beyond the gene matches. CDR1 SGHKS and CDR2 YYEKEE are derived from the germline V gene (reference sequence). The CDR3 regions of human TCRbeta chains were analyzed by immunosequencing. In the authors' own workflow: TCRs in the repertoires were matched against a reference library of SARS-CoV-2-specific TCRs that had been generated with the MIRA antigen-specificity platform. Breadth was defined as the fraction of unique TCRs that were SARS-CoV-2-associated, and depth was defined as the fraction of total T cells that were SARS-CoV-2-associated. Using the MIRA data, each spike-specific TCR was assigned both to the spike region to which the TCR was reactive and to a CD4 or CD8 class. Log10-transformed breadth and depth values were compared by one-way ANOVA with Sidak's multiple comparisons tests. TCRdb retrieved this table from immuneACCESS and kept in-frame rearrangements only. Not all clones are present; in checked studies, unresolved V genes account for under half, and no reason is known for the remainder. V and J calls plus clone size are reproduced from that table; the DNA served to infer D and trimming. For this sample the table gives about 110,000 clones, of which roughly nine tenths were detected only once. In total, the top ten clones hold less than 8.5% of the sample.

The sample is drawn from a study of T cell responses to AZD1222 COVID-19 vaccine (TCRdb year 2021). Background for the entire study: Because spike-specific TCR depth and breadth did not differ between the two schedules, AZD1222 recipients who got a second dose at roughly 4 weeks were pooled with those who got a second dose at roughly 12 weeks. TCR sequencing covered 230 to 250 trial participants: some 210 given two doses of AZD1222 and 26 given two doses of MenACWY control vaccine. Trial participants were enrolled into age subgroups of 18-55, 56-69 and 70-plus years, which contained about 150, 28 and 57 TCR-sequenced participants, respectively. The paper as a whole reports these results and caveats: In the small 56-69-year group, the increase in depth fell short of significance, most likely because of low power. Vaccine-associated CD4 TCRs spanned the whole spike protein, with dominant responses in regions 160-218 and 743-854. Reportedly, close to half of the unique spike-specific TCRs recognized epitopes lying outside the regions that are mutated in the B.1.351 and B.1.1.7 variants. After two AZD1222 doses, both the breadth and the depth of spike-specific TCRs were significantly higher than at day 0 and than in MenACWY recipients. Conclusions about previously exposed vaccinees are limited because only six or seven AZD1222 recipients were SARS-CoV-2 seropositive at baseline. Because no day 14 peak-response samples were available, repertoires were characterized only after the peak T cell response. Participants were mostly white British and included more females than males, and it was suggested by the authors that clonal diversity may have been underestimated.

The time point label corresponds to: baseline before first vaccination. Samples from vaccinated people were obtained from the UK trials COV001 and COV002, which included a single-blind randomized controlled phase 2/3 trial of AZD1222 (ChAdOx1 nCoV-19) in healthy adults. For TCRbeta chain sequencing, PBMC samples from trial participants were taken at day 0 and at day 28 after the second dose. The source is an adult in good health. The chain uses TRBV5-5 and TRBJ2-3; 7 bases in the middle match TRBD2. The sample was peripheral blood, taken on day 0 of AZD1222 vaccination. Here the CDR3 is given as CASSLGFQRGLDTQYF. The nucleotide sequence reads as follows: TGTGCCAGCAGCTTGGGCTTCCAGCGGGGACTGGATACGCAGTATTTT.